This T cell receptor (beta chain) was sequenced in a study of T-cell memory formation after mild COVID-19. This clonotype came up many times. Its matching antigen is unknown. Germline CDR1 is SGHRS and CDR2 is YFSETQ. The CDR3 has 16 amino acids. The V segment lost 2 bases and the J segment 6 bases; nucleotides outside the gene matches: 7. Study-level results: Within pre-infection memory, some responding clones were found, suggesting cross-reactive memory joined.

One entry per CDR3 protein results from TCRdb running MiXCR on the 5' RACE reads. Of roughly 310,000 distinct CDR3 sequences listed, approximately 15% were seen once; the top ten hold about 22%. This TCR derives from a man between 18 and 35 years old who had mild COVID-19 (a few samples of this study predate the infection). Cell type and time point are not known. The J gene is TRBJ2-3, the V gene TRBV5-1; 12 bases are shared with TRBD2. The sample was PBMCs or a T cell subset sorted from them (not recorded which). The CDR3 is CASSFGLAGSGDTQYF. The CDR3 DNA sequence: TGCGCCAGCAGCTTTGGACTAGCGGGGTCCGGGGATACGCAGTATTTT.